This is a list of T cell receptor beta chains from one sample in a study of T cells in Graves' hyperthyroidism and ophthalmopathy. MiXCR, applied by TCRdb to the multiplex PCR reads, yields one record per CDR3 protein. The repertoire includes some 200,000 distinct CDR3 sequences, 15% to 20% of them detected once, and under 65% sits in the top ten. Sequenced sample: blood. Receptor source: a man aged 50-59 years with Graves' hyperthyroidism. Each CDR3 is given with its conserved first and last residue. A D gene is named only where the DNA matches it firmly. Where a row states a size, it is once, few, many or the class of an expanded clone; other rows omit it.

j_call clone_size d_call v_call cdr3_nt cdr3_aa
TRBJ1-2 many NA TRBV18 TGTGCCAGCTCACCAGAACCGGACTCTCATTATGGCTACACCTTC CASSPEPDSHYGYTF
TRBJ2-5 few NA TRBV18 TGTGCCAGCTCACCACCCATGGGGGTGGAGACCCAGTACTTC CASSPPMGVETQYF
TRBJ1-2 many NA TRBV7-8 TGTGCCAGCAGCTTAGAGGGGACTATGGGTAGCTATGGCTACACCTTC CASSLEGTMGSYGYTF
TRBJ2-7 NA TRBD1 TRBV27 TGTGCCAGCAGTTGGGACAGGGGTGGCGAGCAGTACTTC CASSWDRGGEQYF
TRBJ1-5 NA TRBD1 TRBV19 TGTGCCAGTAGTATTCTGTCTCAGGGGGTCATTCAGCCCCAGCATTTT CASSILSQGVIQPQHF
TRBJ2-1 many NA TRBV5-1 TGCGCCAGCAGCTTGGTCGGGAACAATGAGCAGTTCTTC CASSLVGNNEQFF
TRBJ2-7 NA NA TRBV28 TGTGCCAGCAGCCCCCGGGCAGGCGAGCAGTACTTC CASSPRAGEQYF
TRBJ1-1 few NA TRBV4-3 TGCGCCAGCAGCCAAGTTCGACAGAACACTGAAGCTTTCTTT CASSQVRQNTEAFF
TRBJ1-2 few TRBD1 TRBV20-1 TGCAGTGCTAAAGATAAAAGGACAGGGTATGGCTACACCTTC CSAKDKRTGYGYTF
TRBJ2-3 many TRBD1 TRBV27 TGTGCCAGCAGAACAGGGGGCGCTGGGACAGATACGCAGTATTTT CASRTGGAGTDTQYF
TRBJ2-5 NA NA TRBV5-5 TGTGCCAGCAGCCAACCGCACCCGGGTTTACGGGCAGAGACCCAGTACTTC CASSQPHPGLRAETQYF
TRBJ2-5 many NA TRBV30 TGTGCCTGGAGTACCACGGGGGACCTAGAGACCCAGTACTTC CAWSTTGDLETQYF
TRBJ2-3 many TRBD2 TRBV10-1 TGCGCCAGCAGACCCGGGACTAGCAGAAATAGCACAGATACGCAGTATTTT CASRPGTSRNSTDTQYF
TRBJ2-1 few NA TRBV7-2 TGTGCCAGCAGCTTAGTCGAAAGGTACAATGAGCAGTTCTTC CASSLVERYNEQFF
TRBJ1-4 NA TRBD1 TRBV5-1 TGCGCCAGCAGCCCGACAGGGGTCCAAACTAATGAAAAACTGTTTTTT CASSPTGVQTNEKLFF
TRBJ2-5 NA NA TRBV4-2 TGTGCCAGCAGCCAAGACTCAACGGGTCGAACCAGGGACTTC CASSQDSTGRTRDF
TRBJ2-7 many TRBD2 TRBV5-1 TGCGCCAGCAGCTTGGGAGTTAGCGGGAGGGAGCCCTACGAGCAGTACTTC CASSLGVSGREPYEQYF
TRBJ2-3 many TRBD2 TRBV18 TGTGCCAGCTCAGAAAGGACTAGCGGGATACCAGATACGCAGTATTTT CASSERTSGIPDTQYF
TRBJ2-3 few NA TRBV6-2/TRBV6-3 TGTGCCAGCAGTTCAATTCGACTAGTTTCTACGCAGTATTTT CASSSIRLVSTQYF
TRBJ2-2 NA NA TRBV10-2 TGCGCCAGCAGTGATTATGGAGGGGACACCGGGGAGCTGTTTTTT CASSDYGGDTGELFF
TRBJ1-2 NA NA TRBV7-9 TGTGCCAGCAGCTTAGCCAGACAGGAGGGCTACACCTTC CASSLARQEGYTF
TRBJ2-3 NA NA TRBV5-1 TGCGCCAGCAGCTTGGAGGCAGATACGCAGTATTTT CASSLEADTQYF
TRBJ1-2 NA NA TRBV18 TGTGCCAGCCGTGCCAGTGGGGGAATTGGGAACTATGGCTACACCTTC CASRASGGIGNYGYTF
TRBJ1-1 NA NA TRBV2 TGTGCCAGCAGTCCCATGATAAACACTGAAGCTTTCTTT CASSPMINTEAFF
TRBJ2-7 many NA TRBV6-6 TGTGCCAGCAGTTACTCGGGCGGGACCTACGAGCAGTACTTC CASSYSGGTYEQYF
TRBJ1-2 many NA TRBV30 TGTGCCTGGAGCCCGGACACAGCTAACTATGGCTACACCTTC CAWSPDTANYGYTF
TRBJ2-1 NA NA TRBV4-1 TGCGCCAGCAGCCAAGATTCTTCGGAGCAGAGCAATGAGCAGTTCTTC CASSQDSSEQSNEQFF
TRBJ2-1 NA NA TRBV20-1 TGCAGTGCTATTCCCCCACTCGGGGCCGGGGACTATGAGCAGTTCTTC CSAIPPLGAGDYEQFF
TRBJ2-7 large TRBD2 TRBV29-1 TGCAGCGCCACACTAGCGGACTCCTACGAGCAGTACTTC CSATLADSYEQYF
TRBJ2-6 many NA TRBV28 TGTGCCAGCAGTTCGGATTGGGGACTCAGTTCTGGGGCCAACGTCCTGACTTTC CASSSDWGLSSGANVLTF
TRBJ2-7 NA NA TRBV10-2 TGCGCCAGCAGTTTACCGTGGGGGGACGAGCAGTACTTC CASSLPWGDEQYF
TRBJ2-2 many NA TRBV7-3 TGTGCCAGCAGCTTAAACAGGGTGAACACCGGGGAGCTGTTTTTT CASSLNRVNTGELFF
TRBJ2-7 NA TRBD2 TRBV20-1 TGCAGTGCCTTAACTCGTGGATCTAGCGGGGGAACCTACGAGCAGTACTTC CSALTRGSSGGTYEQYF
TRBJ2-2 NA NA TRBV12-5 TGTGCTAGTGGTTTTGCCACCGGGCAGCTGCTTTTT CASGFATGQLLF
TRBJ1-3 NA TRBD1 TRBV10-3 TGTGCCATCAGTGTCGGGTCAGGGGGATCTGGAAACACCATATATTTT CAISVGSGGSGNTIYF
TRBJ1-1 many NA TRBV12-3/TRBV12-4 TGTGCCAGCAGTTTTTCGGGGAATTTGGCTTTCTTT CASSFSGNLAFF
TRBJ2-7 once NA TRBV7-2 TGTGCCAGCAGCATAAACCCGACAGGCACCTACGAGCAGTACTTC CASSINPTGTYEQYF
TRBJ2-7 few TRBD2 TRBV28 TGTGCCAGCAGTTACTCGTCCGGGAGGGTCTACGAGCAGTACTTC CASSYSSGRVYEQYF
TRBJ2-7 few TRBD1 TRBV6-1 TGTGCCAGCAGGAGACAGGGGGCTCGCGAGCAGTACTTC CASRRQGAREQYF
TRBJ2-5 many NA TRBV11-2 TGTGCCAGCAGCTCCTCTCTAGAGACCCAGTACTTC CASSSSLETQYF
TRBJ2-5 many NA TRBV28 TGTGCCATCCAAAGGGGGAAGAGCCCCCAGTACTTC CAIQRGKSPQYF
TRBJ2-1 few NA TRBV6-2/TRBV6-3 TGTGCCAGCAGTTACGCTGGTGTCTCCTACAATGAGCAGTTCTTC CASSYAGVSYNEQFF
TRBJ2-7 many TRBD1 TRBV28 TGTGCCAGCAGTTTATTAGCAGGGGGCTCCTACGAGCAGTACTTC CASSLLAGGSYEQYF
TRBJ2-7 many NA TRBV7-2 TGTGCCAGCAGCTTAGAAGCAGGCTCCTACGAGCAGTACTTC CASSLEAGSYEQYF
TRBJ1-2 few NA TRBV3-1 TGTGCCAGGATCCGAGTGACCTATGGCTACACCTTC CARIRVTYGYTF
TRBJ1-2 few NA TRBV3-1 TGTGCCAGCAGCCAAGTAGGAGAAATTTACACCTTC CASSQVGEIYTF
TRBJ1-1 many NA TRBV30 TGTGCCTGGAGTGTTCGGGGCTTGAACACTGAAGCTTTCTTT CAWSVRGLNTEAFF
TRBJ2-7 few TRBD2 TRBV18 TGTGCCAGCTCAGCATTTAGCGGGAGGGCGGATGAGCAGTACTTC CASSAFSGRADEQYF
TRBJ2-2 few TRBD2 TRBV6-1 TGTGCCAGCCGGGAGGGTGCGGTTGGCACCGGGGAGCTGTTTTTT CASREGAVGTGELFF
TRBJ2-3 few TRBD2 TRBV29-1 TGCAGCGTTGCGGGAGGGCCCAGAGATACGCAGTATTTT CSVAGGPRDTQYF
TRBJ2-7 few TRBD1 TRBV20-1 TGCAGTGCCCCCGGGACAGAGTCCTACGAGCAGTACTTC CSAPGTESYEQYF
TRBJ1-5 NA NA TRBV28 TGTGCCAGCGCCGGAATGGGGGGCAGCCAGCCCCAGCATTTT CASAGMGGSQPQHF
TRBJ2-1 many TRBD2 TRBV24-1 TGTGCCACCAGTGATCTGCCTGCTAGCGGGAGGTTGCATGAGCAGTTCTTC CATSDLPASGRLHEQFF
TRBJ1-5 many NA TRBV30 TGTGCCTGGAGCCCGTCAGAGAATCAGCCCCAGCATTTT CAWSPSENQPQHF
TRBJ2-1 many NA TRBV6-1 TGTGCCAGCAGTGAAGCGAGGGTTACTCTCTACAATGAGCAGTTCTTC CASSEARVTLYNEQFF
TRBJ2-3 NA NA TRBV24-1 TGTGCCACCAGTGATTTGCGAGCTAGCACAGATACGCAGTATTTT CATSDLRASTDTQYF
TRBJ1-1 many NA TRBV6-2/TRBV6-3 TGTGCCAGCAGTTACTTATATACCACTGAAGCTTTCTTT CASSYLYTTEAFF